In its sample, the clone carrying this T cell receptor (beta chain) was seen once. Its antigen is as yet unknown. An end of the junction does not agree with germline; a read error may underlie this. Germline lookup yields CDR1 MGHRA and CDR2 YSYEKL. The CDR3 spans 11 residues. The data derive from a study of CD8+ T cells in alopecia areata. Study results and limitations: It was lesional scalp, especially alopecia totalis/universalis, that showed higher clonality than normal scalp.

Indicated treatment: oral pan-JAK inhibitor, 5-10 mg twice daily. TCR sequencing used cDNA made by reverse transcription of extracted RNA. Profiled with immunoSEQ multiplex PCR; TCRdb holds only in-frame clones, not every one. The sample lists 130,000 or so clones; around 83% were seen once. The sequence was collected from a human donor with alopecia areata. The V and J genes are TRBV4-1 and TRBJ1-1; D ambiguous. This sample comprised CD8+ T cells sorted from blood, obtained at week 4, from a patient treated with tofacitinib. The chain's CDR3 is CASSQHTEAFF. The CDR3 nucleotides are TGCGCCAGCAGCCAACACACCGAAGCTTTCTTT.